The 23 T cell receptor beta chains in this list originate from one sample, sequenced in a study of response to subunit inactivated influenza vaccine. TCRdb reprocessed the RT-PCR reads with MiXCR, giving one entry per CDR3 protein. Of under 950,000 distinct CDR3 sequences in the sample, around 20% were seen once. Sequencing used PBMCs from blood, obtained 5 days after vaccination. Receptors originate from a man between 45 and 60 years old who received an inactivated influenza vaccine.

The genes are TRBV12-5 and TRBJ2-3; D not resolved. The V and J ends lost 3 bases and 3 bases respectively, with 13 bases between them. This CDR3 is 15 amino acids long. Germline assignment: CDR1 LGHNT and CDR2 FRNRAP. CDR3 amino acids: CASGLEAVGTDTQYF. The CDR3 nucleotides are TGTGCTAGTGGTTTAGAGGCGGTGGGTACAGATACGCAGTATTTT.

The chain has TRBV4-2 and TRBJ2-5; D is possibly TRBD1 (6 bases). Germline values: CDR1 LGHNA, CDR2 YNFKEQ. The length of the CDR3 is 17 residues. The V and J ends lost 4 bases and 1 base respectively, with 19 bases between them. As DNA, the CDR3 is TGTGCCAGCAGCCCGGGACACCTCGGTGACCCCCAAGAGACCCAGTACTTC. It codes for CASSPGHLGDPQETQYF.

The rearrangement joins TRBV13 to TRBJ2-1; D gene ambiguous. The CDR3 contains 14 residues. From germline, CDR1 is PRHDT and CDR2 FYEKMQ (reference sequence). The germline V and J ends were trimmed by 4 bases and 7 bases, with 14 bases remaining between them. The CDR3 nucleotides are TGTGCCAGCAGCTCTAACGGCGGCGAGAATGAGCAGTTCTTC. Translated, it gives CASSSNGGENEQFF.

The chain is built from TRBV23-1 and TRBJ2-7, with TRBD1 matching 7 bases. TRBV23-1 qualifies as an ORF whose function is uncertain. This CDR3 region has 16 residues. J was trimmed by 3 bases and V by 5 bases; bases with no gene match: 13. CDR3 in amino acids: CASSYLYRDRNYEQYF. CDR3 in DNA: TGCGCCAGCAGTTATCTCTACCGGGACAGAAACTACGAGCAGTACTTC.

This clonotype has just one count. This chain uses TRBV18 with TRBJ2-7; the D gene is possibly TRBD1 (5 bases). The CDR3 runs 16 residues. From germline, CDR1 is KGHSH and CDR2 LQKENI. V was shortened by 6 bases and J by 4 bases, with 22 bases between the two germline ends. CDR3 residues: CASSKPPGSTGYEQYF. CDR3 coding DNA: TGTGCCAGCTCGAAACCCCCAGGGTCAACCGGGTACGAGCAGTACTTC.

This clonotype has just a few counts. The chain uses TRBV19 and TRBJ2-7; D is perhaps TRBD2 (5 bases). V shed 7 bases and J shed 2 bases, with 12 bases lying between them. This CDR3 region has 13 residues. Germline V gives CDR1 LNHDA, CDR2 SQIVND (reference sequence). The CDR3 protein is CASNEGEAYEQYF. In DNA form, the CDR3 reads TGTGCCAGTAATGAGGGAGAGGCCTACGAGCAGTACTTC.

This clonotype has just a few counts. V and J are TRBV20-1 and TRBJ2-6, with D uncertain. Trimming took 5 bases from V and 0 from J, leaving 8 bases between them. This CDR3 region has 14 residues. Germline V gene data show CDR1 as DFQATT and CDR2 as SNEGSKA (reference sequence). The CDR3 region has the DNA TGCAGTGCTTTACAGTACTCTGGGGCCAACGTCCTGACTTTC. Its translation is CSALQYSGANVLTF.

The chain couples TRBV20-1 to TRBJ2-2, with 8 positions matching TRBD1. The CDR3 contains 15 residues. Germline V gene data show CDR1 as DFQATT and CDR2 as SNEGSKA (reference sequence). The ends lost 5 bases at V and 4 bases at J; junction bases unmatched: 9. Here the CDR3 reads CSAVSGGSSTGELFF. The CDR3 region has the DNA TGCAGTGCTGTATCAGGGGGCTCAAGCACCGGGGAGCTGTTTTTT.

The chain is built from TRBV24-1 and TRBJ1-1, with unresolved D. V was cut by 0 bases and J by 11 bases, with 6 bases left in between. The CDR3 sequence is 11 residues long. Germline CDR1 KGHDR, CDR2 SFDVKD. CDR3 sequence (DNA): TGTGCCACCAGTGATTTGCGGGAGGCTTTCTTT. This translates into CATSDLREAFF.

This chain links TRBV5-1 with TRBJ2-2, with D possibly TRBD1 on 6 matching bases. CDR3 length: 14 amino acids. CDR1 is SGHRS and CDR2 is YFSETQ in the germline V gene. V lost 5 bases to trimming and J lost 3 bases, with 11 bases between them. CDR3 region: CASRKAGDTGELFF. CDR3 bases: TGCGCCAGCAGGAAGGCAGGGGACACCGGGGAGCTGTTTTTT. The entire variable domain, with the rest obtained from reference TRBV5-1 and TRBJ2-2, is as follows: KAGVTQTPRYLIKTRGQQVTLSCSPISGHRSVSWYQQTPGQGLQFLFEYFSETQRNKGNFPGRFSGRQFSNSRSEMNVSTLELGDSALYLCASRKAGDTGELFFGEGSRLTVL.

The chain couples TRBV5-6 to TRBJ2-1; D is unclear. Germline CDR1 is SGHDT and CDR2 is YYEEEE. Trimming stripped 7 bases from V and 8 bases from J, with 19 bases between. This CDR3 region has 14 residues. DNA of the CDR3: TGTGCCAGCGGCCCCGGGCACCGTTACTATGAGCAGTTCTTC. This encodes CASGPGHRYYEQFF.

This clonotype appeared a few times. The chain couples TRBV10-3 to TRBJ2-7; 10 nucleotides match TRBD2. Germline CDR1 and CDR2: ENHRY and SYGVKD. CDR3 length: 15 amino acids. V trimming: 2 bases; J trimming: 1 base; junction bases outside the gene matches: 2. The CDR3 DNA sequence: TGTGCCATCAGTGAGCCTAGCGGGGGATCCTACGAGCAGTACTTC. As protein: CAISEPSGGSYEQYF.

The V and J genes are TRBV20-1 and TRBJ1-1; D gene unclear. The CDR3 spans 13 residues. V was clipped by 1 base and J by 10 bases, with 16 bases between them. Germline values: CDR1 DFQATT, CDR2 SNEGSKA (reference sequence). The CDR3 DNA reads as TGCAGTGCTAGAGCGAGGCTGGTGCGTAGAGCTTTCTTT. Translation gives CSARARLVRRAFF.

V is TRBV12-3 or TRBV12-4 and J is TRBJ2-7; 9 nucleotides agree with TRBD2. The length of the CDR3 is 13 residues. The trim removed 3 bases at V and 7 bases at J, leaving 4 bases unmatched. Written as DNA, the CDR3 is TGTGCCAGCAGTTTCCTTGGACTAGCGGAGCAGTACTTC. Its translation is CASSFLGLAEQYF.

The V and J genes are TRBV20-1 and TRBJ2-7; 7 bases are shared with TRBD1. There are 15 residues in the CDR3. The J segment lost 4 bases and the V segment lost 3 bases, leaving 12 bases of the junction unmatched. The V gene's germline CDR1 is DFQATT and CDR2 SNEGSKA (reference sequence). The CDR3 coding sequence is TGCAGTGCTAGTGCCCCGGGGCAGGGGGAATACGAGCAGTACTTC. Its translation is CSASAPGQGEYEQYF.

This clonotype has only a few counts. This chain links TRBV7-9 with TRBJ2-7, with TRBD1 identical over 9 bases. CDR3 length: 16 residues. From germline, CDR1 is SEHNR and CDR2 FQNEAQ (reference sequence). V trimming: 5 bases; J trimming: 0 bases; junction bases outside the gene matches: 8. DNA of the CDR3: TGTGCCAGCAGCAAAACTCCGGGACAGGGCTCCTACGAGCAGTACTTC. Protein: CASSKTPGQGSYEQYF.

The V call is TRBV20-1, the J call TRBJ2-7, with 9 bases aligning to TRBD1. Germline V gene data show CDR1 as DFQATT and CDR2 as SNEGSKA (reference sequence). The CDR3 loop spans 14 amino acids. J gave up 3 bases and V 3 bases, and 6 bases lay outside the gene matches. CDR3 sequence reads: CSASRTGEIYEQYF. As DNA, the CDR3 is TGCAGTGCTAGTCGGACAGGGGAAATCTACGAGCAGTACTTC.

The chain links TRBV15 to TRBJ1-4, with TRBD1 matching 11 bases. From germline, CDR1 is LNHNV and CDR2 YYDKDF (reference sequence). This CDR3 is built from 16 residues. The V and J ends lost 1 base and 8 bases, in that order; junction bases with no gene match: 6. CDR3 protein: CATSRGTGGLREKLFF. CDR3 DNA: TGTGCCACCAGCAGAGGGACAGGGGGCTTACGGGAAAAACTGTTTTTT.

This clonotype was seen more than once but under ten times. This sequence joins TRBV4-3 and TRBJ2-5; D possibly corresponds to TRBD2 (6 bases). There are 15 residues in the CDR3. From germline, CDR1 is LGHNA and CDR2 YSLEER. Trimming removed 0 bases at V and 4 bases at J, with 12 bases between. Here the CDR3 reads CASSQDTRGGETQYF. The CDR3 DNA reads TGCGCCAGCAGCCAAGACACGCGGGGCGGAGAGACCCAGTACTTC.

This clonotype was detected many times. The J gene is TRBJ2-3, the V gene TRBV29-1; D is undetermined. Germline-derived CDR1 and CDR2 are SQVTM and ANQGSEA. V was trimmed by 7 bases and J by 6 bases, leaving 8 bases between them. The CDR3 consists of 10 residues. This CDR3 reads CSGVSDTQYF. In nucleotides, the CDR3 is TGCAGCGGGGTTTCTGATACGCAGTATTTT.

The chain employs TRBV20-1 and TRBJ1-5; D unclear. The germline V and J ends were trimmed by 1 base and 4 bases, with 20 bases remaining between them. The CDR3 runs 17 residues. Looked up from germline, CDR1 is DFQATT and CDR2 is SNEGSKA (reference sequence). The CDR3 DNA sequence: TGCAGTGCTAGAGCGTCTGGTAGATCCTCTGCAAATCAGCCCCAGCATTTT. This translates into CSARASGRSSANQPQHF.

The gene calls are TRBV2 and TRBJ2-7; tentatively, D is TRBD2 (5 bases). With 0 bases removed from V and 4 bases from J, the gap between germline ends came to 13 bases. The CDR3 totals 15 residues. Germline CDR1 reads SNHLY; CDR2 reads FYNNEI. CDR3 bases: TGTGCCAGCAGTGAAGCCGTCCGGGGAATTTACGAGCAGTACTTC. It yields the protein CASSEAVRGIYEQYF.

This clonotype was recorded a few times. This CDR3 is CASSLVGGGQSYEQYF. The CDR3, as DNA: TGTGCCAGCAGCTTAGTCGGCGGTGGGCAATCCTACGAGCAGTACTTC. The rearrangement links TRBV7-2 to TRBJ2-7; D not resolved. This CDR3 comprises 16 residues. CDR1 and CDR2 from the germline V gene are SGHTA and FQGNSA. Between the trimmed V and J ends, which lost 1 base and 1 base, there was a span of 14 bases.